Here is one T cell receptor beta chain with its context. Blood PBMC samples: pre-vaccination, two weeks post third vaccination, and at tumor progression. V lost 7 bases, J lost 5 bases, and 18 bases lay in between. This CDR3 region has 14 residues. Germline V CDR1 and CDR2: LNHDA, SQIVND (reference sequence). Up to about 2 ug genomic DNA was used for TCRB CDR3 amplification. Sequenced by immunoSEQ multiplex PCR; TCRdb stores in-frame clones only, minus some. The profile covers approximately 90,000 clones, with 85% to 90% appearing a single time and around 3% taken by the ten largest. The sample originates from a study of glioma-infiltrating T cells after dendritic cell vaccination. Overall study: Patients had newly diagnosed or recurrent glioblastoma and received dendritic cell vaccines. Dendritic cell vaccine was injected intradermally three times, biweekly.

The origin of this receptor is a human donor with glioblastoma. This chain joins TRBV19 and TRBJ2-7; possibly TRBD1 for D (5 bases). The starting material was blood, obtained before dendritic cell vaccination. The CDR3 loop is CASNPTPQGDEQYF. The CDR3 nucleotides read TGTGCCAGTAACCCAACCCCTCAAGGGGACGAGCAGTACTTC.